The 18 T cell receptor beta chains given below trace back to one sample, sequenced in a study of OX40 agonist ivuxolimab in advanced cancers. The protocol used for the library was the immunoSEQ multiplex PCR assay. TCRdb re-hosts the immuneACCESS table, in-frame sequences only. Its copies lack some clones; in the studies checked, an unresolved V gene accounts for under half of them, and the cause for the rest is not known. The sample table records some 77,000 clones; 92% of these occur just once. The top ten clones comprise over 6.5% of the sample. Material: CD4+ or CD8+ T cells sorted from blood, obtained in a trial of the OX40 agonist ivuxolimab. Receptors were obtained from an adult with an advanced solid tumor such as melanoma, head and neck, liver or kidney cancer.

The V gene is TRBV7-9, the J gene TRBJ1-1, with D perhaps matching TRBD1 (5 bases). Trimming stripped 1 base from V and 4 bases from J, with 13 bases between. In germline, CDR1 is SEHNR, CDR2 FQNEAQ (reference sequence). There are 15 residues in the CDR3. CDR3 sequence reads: CASSLVQGVVTEAFF. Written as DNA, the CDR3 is TGTGCCAGCAGCTTAGTGCAGGGTGTTGTCACTGAAGCTTTCTTT.

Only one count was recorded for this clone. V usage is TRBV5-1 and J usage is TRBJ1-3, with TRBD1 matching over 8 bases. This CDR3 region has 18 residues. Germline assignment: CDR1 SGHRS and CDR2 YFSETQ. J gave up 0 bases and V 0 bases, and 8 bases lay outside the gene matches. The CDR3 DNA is TGCGCCAGCAGCTTGGGGGGACAGGCGACCTACTCTGGAAACACCATATATTTT. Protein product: CASSLGGQATYSGNTIYF.

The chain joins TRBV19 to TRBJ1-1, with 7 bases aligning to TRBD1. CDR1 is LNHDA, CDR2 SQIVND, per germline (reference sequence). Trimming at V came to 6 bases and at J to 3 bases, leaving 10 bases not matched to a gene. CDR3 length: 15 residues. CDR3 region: CASRTLGGADTEAFF. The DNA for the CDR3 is TGTGCCAGTAGGACCCTAGGGGGCGCGGACACTGAAGCTTTCTTT.

DNA of the CDR3: TGTGCCAGGAGAAAGGTTTCCTACAATGAGCAGTTCTTC. It codes for CARRKVSYNEQFF. The V gene is TRBV2, the J gene TRBJ2-1; D gene unclear. Germline V gene data show CDR1 as SNHLY and CDR2 as FYNNEI. Trimming removed 9 bases at V and 1 base at J, with 10 bases between. CDR3 length equals 13 residues.

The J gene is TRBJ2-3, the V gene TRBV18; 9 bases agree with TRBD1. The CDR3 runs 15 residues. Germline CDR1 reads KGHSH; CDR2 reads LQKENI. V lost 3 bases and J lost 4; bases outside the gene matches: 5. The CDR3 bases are TGTGCCAGCTCACCGGGACAGGGAGTTGCAGATACGCAGTATTTT. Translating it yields CASSPGQGVADTQYF.

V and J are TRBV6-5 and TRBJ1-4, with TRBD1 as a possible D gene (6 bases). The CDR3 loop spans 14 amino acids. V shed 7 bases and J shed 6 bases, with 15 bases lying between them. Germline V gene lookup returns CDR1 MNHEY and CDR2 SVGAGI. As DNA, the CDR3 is TGTGCCAGCACCCGCCGGAGGGGGGATGAAAAACTGTTTTTT. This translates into CASTRRRGDEKLFF.

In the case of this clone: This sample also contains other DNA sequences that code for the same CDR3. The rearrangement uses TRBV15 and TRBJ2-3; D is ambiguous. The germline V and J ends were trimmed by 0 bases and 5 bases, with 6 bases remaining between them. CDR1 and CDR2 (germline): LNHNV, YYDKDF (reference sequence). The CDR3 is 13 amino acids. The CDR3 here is CATSRDRVDTQYF. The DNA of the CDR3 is TGTGCCACCAGCAGAGATCGTGTAGATACGCAGTATTTT.

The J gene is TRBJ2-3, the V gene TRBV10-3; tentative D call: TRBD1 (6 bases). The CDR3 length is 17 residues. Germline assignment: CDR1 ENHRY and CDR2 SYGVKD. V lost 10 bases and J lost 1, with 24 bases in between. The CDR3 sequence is CATLEGGPQQGTDTQYF. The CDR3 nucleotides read TGTGCCACTCTGGAAGGGGGTCCTCAACAAGGCACAGATACGCAGTATTTT.

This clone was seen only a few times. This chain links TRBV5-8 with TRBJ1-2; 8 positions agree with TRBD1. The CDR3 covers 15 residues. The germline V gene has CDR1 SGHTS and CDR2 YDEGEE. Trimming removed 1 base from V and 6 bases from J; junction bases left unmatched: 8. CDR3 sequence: CASSLFTGQGDGYTF. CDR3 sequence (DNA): TGTGCCAGCAGCTTGTTCACCGGACAGGGAGATGGCTACACCTTC. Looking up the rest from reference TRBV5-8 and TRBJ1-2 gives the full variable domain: EAGVTQSPTHLIKTRGQQATLRCSPISGHTSVYWYQQALGLGLQFLLWYDEGEERNRGNFPPRFSGRQFPNYSSELNVNALELEDSALYLCASSLFTGQGDGYTFGSGTRLTVV.

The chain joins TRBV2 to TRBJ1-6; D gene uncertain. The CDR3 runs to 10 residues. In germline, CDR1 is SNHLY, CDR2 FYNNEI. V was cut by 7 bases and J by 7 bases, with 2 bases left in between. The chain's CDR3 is CASNNSPLHF. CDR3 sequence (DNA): TGTGCCAGCAACAATTCACCCCTCCACTTT.

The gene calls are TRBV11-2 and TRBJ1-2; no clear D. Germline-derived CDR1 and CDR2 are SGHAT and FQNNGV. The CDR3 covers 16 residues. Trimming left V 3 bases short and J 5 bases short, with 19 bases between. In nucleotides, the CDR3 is TGTGCCAGCAGCTTGTTTATACCAACACCAGATTATGGCTACACCTTC. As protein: CASSLFIPTPDYGYTF.

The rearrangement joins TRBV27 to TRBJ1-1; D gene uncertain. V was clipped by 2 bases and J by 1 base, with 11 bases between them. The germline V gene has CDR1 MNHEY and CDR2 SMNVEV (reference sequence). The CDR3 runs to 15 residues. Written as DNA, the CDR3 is TGTGCCAGCAGTTTAACGGAGGTAGCGAACACTGAAGCTTTCTTT. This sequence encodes CASSLTEVANTEAFF.

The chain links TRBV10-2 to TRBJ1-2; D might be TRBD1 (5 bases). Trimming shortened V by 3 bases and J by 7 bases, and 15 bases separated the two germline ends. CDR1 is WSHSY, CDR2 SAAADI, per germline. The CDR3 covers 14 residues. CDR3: CASSEGGVGSGYTF. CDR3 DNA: TGCGCCAGCAGTGAAGGAGGGGTTGGAAGTGGCTACACCTTC.

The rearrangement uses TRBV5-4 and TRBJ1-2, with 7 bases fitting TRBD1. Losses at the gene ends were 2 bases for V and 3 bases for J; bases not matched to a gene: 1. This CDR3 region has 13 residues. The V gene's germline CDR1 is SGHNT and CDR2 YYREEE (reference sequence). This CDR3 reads CASSFGTDYGYTF. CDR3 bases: TGTGCCAGCAGCTTCGGGACAGACTATGGCTACACCTTC.

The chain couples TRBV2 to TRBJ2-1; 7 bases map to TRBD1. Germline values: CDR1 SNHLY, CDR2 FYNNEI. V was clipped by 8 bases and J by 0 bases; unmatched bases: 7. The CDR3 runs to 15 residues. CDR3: CASRQGQSSYNEQFF. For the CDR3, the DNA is TGTGCCAGCCGCCAGGGACAGAGCTCCTACAATGAGCAGTTCTTC.

CDR3 sequence (DNA): TGTGCCAGCAGTTTATTGGGCAGCACCTACGAGCAGTACTTC. This translates into CASSLLGSTYEQYF. The rearrangement uses TRBV27 and TRBJ2-7; D gene unclear. The CDR3 runs to 14 residues. V lost 1 base to trimming and J lost 2 bases, with 9 bases between them. Germline V gene lookup returns CDR1 MNHEY and CDR2 SMNVEV (reference sequence).

CDR3 nucleotides: TGTGCCAGCAGTGACGGGACGGGAGGTATAGGAGCTTTCTTT. Protein: CASSDGTGGIGAFF. The chain is built from TRBV6-4 and TRBJ1-1, with D possibly matching TRBD1 (5 bases). The germline V gene has CDR1 MRHNA and CDR2 SNTAGT. V gave up 2 bases and J gave up 10 bases, with 17 bases separating them. The CDR3 sequence is 14 residues long.

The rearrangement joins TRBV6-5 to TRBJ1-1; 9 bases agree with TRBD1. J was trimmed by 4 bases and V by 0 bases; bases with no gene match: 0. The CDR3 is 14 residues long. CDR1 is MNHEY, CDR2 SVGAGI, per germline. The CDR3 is CASSYSTGGTEAFF. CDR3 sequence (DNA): TGTGCCAGCAGTTACTCGACAGGGGGCACTGAAGCTTTCTTT.